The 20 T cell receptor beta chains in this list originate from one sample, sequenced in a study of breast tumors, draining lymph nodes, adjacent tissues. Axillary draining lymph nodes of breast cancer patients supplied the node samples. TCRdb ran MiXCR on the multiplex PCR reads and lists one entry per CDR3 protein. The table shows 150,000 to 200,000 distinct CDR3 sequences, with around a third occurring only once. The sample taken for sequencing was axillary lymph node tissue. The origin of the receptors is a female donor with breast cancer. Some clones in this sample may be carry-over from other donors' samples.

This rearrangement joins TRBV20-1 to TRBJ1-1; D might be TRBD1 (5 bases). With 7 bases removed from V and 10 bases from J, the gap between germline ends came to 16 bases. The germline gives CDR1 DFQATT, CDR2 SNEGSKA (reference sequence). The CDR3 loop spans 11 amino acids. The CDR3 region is CSGQWQGGAFF. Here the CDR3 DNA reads TGCAGTGGCCAGTGGCAGGGAGGAGCTTTCTTT.

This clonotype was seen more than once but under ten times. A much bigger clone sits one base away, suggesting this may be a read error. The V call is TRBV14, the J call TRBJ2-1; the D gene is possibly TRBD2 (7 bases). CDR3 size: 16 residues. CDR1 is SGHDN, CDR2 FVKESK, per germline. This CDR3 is CASSQGRGRAGNAQFF. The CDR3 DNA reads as TGTGCCAGCAGCCAAGGAAGGGGGAGGGCAGGCAATGCGCAGTTCTTC.

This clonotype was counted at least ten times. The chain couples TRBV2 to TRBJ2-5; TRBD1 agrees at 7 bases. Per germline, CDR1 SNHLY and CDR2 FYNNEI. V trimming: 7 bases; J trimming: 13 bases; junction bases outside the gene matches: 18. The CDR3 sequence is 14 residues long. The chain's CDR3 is CASTYKGAVLYWYF. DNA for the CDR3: TGTGCCAGCACTTACAAGGGGGCAGTTTTATATTGGTACTTC.

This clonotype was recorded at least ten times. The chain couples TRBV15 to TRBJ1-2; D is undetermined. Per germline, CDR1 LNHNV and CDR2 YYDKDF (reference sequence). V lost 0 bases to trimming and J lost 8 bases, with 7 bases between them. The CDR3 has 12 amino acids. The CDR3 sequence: CATSRDSGGYTF. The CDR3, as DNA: TGTGCCACCAGCAGAGATTCTGGAGGCTACACCTTC.

The CDR3 spells CASDRENTEAFF. CDR3 coding DNA: TGTGCCAGCGACAGGGAGAACACTGAAGCTTTCTTT. The gene calls are TRBV7-3 and TRBJ1-1; 7 nucleotides line up with TRBD1. This CDR3 contains 12 residues. The trim removed 8 bases at V and 1 base at J, leaving 1 base unmatched. Per the germline V gene, CDR1 is SGHTA and CDR2 is FQGTGA. Using reference TRBV7-3 and TRBJ1-1 for the parts outside the CDR3, the full variable domain is GAGVSQTPSNKVTEKGKYVELRCDPISGHTALYWYRQSLGQGPEFLIYFQGTGAADDSGLPNDRFFAVRPEGSVSTLKIQRTERGDSAVYLCASDRENTEAFFGQGTRLTVV.

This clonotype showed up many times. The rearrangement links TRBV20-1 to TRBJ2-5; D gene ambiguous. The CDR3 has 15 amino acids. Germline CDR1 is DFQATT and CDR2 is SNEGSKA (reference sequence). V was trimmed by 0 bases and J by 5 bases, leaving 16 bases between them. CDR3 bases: TGCAGTGCTAGAGATATAGGGCATTTAGATGAGACCCAGTACTTC. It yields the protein CSARDIGHLDETQYF.

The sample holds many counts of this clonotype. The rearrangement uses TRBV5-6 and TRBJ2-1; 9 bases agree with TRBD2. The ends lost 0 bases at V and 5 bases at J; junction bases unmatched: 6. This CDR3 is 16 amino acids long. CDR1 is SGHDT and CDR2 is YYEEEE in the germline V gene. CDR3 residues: CASSLAASGANNEQFF. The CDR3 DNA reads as TGTGCCAGCAGCTTGGCCGCTAGCGGGGCTAACAATGAGCAGTTCTTC.

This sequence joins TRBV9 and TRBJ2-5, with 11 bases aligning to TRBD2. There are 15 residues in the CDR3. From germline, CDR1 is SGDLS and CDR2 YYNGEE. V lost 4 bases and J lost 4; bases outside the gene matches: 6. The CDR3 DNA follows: TGTGCCAGCAGCTTCGGACTAGCGGGTTCAGAGACCCAGTACTTC. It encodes CASSFGLAGSETQYF. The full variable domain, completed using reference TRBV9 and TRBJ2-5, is DSGVTQTPKHLITATGQRVTLRCSPRSGDLSVYWYQQSLDQGLQFLIQYYNGEERAKGNILERFSAQQFPDLHSELNLSSLELGDSALYFCASSFGLAGSETQYFGPGTRLLVL.

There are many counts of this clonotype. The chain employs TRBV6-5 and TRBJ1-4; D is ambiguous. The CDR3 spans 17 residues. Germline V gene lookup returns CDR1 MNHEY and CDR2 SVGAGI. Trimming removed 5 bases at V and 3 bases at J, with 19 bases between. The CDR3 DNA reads TGTGCCAGCAGTATCTCGTTTGCGGGGTCGGCTAATGAAAAACTGTTTTTT. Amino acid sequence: CASSISFAGSANEKLFF.

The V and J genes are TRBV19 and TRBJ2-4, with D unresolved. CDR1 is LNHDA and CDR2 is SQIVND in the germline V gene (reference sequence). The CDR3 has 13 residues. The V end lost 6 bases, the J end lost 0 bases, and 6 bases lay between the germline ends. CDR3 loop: CASREKAKNIQYF. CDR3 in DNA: TGTGCCAGTAGGGAAAAAGCCAAAAACATTCAGTACTTC.

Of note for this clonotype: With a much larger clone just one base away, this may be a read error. CDR3 region: CAGSGLTNEQFF. The CDR3 coding sequence is TGTGCCGGCAGCGGGCTGACCAACGAGCAGTTCTTC. This chain links TRBV9 with TRBJ2-1; D possibly corresponds to TRBD2 (6 bases). Looked up from germline, CDR1 is SGDLS and CDR2 is YYNGEE. The CDR3 consists of 12 residues.

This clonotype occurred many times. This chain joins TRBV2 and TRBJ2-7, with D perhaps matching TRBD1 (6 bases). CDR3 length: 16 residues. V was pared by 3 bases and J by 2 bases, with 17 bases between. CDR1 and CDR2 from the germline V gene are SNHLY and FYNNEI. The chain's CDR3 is CASSEIGGAVTYEQYF. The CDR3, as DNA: TGTGCCAGCAGTGAGATTGGGGGCGCAGTCACCTACGAGCAGTACTTC.

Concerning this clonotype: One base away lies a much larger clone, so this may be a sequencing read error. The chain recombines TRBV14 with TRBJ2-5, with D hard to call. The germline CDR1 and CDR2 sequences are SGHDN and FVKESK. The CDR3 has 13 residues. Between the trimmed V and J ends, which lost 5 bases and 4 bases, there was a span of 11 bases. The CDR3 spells CASSSRRAETQYF. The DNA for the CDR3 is TGTGCCAGCAGCTCCCGAAGGGCAGAGACCCAGTACTTC.

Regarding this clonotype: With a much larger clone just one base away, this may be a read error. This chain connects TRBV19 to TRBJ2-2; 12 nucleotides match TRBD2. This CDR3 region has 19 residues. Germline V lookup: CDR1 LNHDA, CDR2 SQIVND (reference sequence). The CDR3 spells CASSTRLAGAQTNTGEPFF. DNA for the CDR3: TGTGCCAGTAGTACCCGACTAGCGGGGGCCCAAACGAACACCGGGGAGCCGTTTTTT. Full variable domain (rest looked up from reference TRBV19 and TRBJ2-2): DGGITQSPKYLFRKEGQNVTLSCEQNLNHDAMYWYRQDPGQGLRLIYYSQIVNDFQKGDIAEGYSVSREKKESFPLTVTSAQKNPTAFYLCASSTRLAGAQTNTGEPFFGEGSRLTVL.

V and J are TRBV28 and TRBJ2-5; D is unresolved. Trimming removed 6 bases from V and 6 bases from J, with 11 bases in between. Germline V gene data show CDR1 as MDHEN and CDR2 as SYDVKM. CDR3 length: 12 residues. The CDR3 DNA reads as TGTGCCAGCAGCTCACCAAAAAAGACCCAGTACTTC. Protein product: CASSSPKKTQYF.

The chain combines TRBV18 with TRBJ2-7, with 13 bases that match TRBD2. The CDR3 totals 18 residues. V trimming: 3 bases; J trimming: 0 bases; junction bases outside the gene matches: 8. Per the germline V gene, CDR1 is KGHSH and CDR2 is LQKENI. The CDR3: CASSPGTSGEVISYEQYF. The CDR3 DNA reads TGTGCCAGCTCACCCGGGACTAGCGGGGAGGTAATCTCCTACGAGCAGTACTTC.

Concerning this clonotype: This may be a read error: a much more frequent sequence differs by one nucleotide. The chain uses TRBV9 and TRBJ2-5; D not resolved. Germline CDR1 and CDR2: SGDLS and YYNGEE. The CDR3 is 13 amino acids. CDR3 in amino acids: CASSPFVQGTQYF. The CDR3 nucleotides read TGTGCCAGCAGCCCCTTCGTCCAAGGGACCCAGTACTTC.

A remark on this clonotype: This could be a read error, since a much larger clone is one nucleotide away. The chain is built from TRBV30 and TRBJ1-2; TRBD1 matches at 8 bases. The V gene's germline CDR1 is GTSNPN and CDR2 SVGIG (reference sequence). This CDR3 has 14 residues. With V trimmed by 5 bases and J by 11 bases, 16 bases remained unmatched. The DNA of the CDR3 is TGTGCCTGGGGGCGACAGGGGCGACCCGAGAGATACACCTTC. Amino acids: CAWGRQGRPERYTF.

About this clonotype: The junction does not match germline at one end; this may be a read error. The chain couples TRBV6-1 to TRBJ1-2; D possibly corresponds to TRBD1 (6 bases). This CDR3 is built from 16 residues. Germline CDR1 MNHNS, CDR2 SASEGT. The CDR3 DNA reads TGTGCCAGCACCGGACAGAAGGGGATTGGGGCCTATGGCCACACCTTC. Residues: CASTGQKGIGAYGHTF.

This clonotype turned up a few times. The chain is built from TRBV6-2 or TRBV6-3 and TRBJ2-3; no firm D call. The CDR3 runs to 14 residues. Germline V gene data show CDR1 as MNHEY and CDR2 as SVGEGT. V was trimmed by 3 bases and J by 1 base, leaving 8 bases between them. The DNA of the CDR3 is TGTGCCAGCAGTTATCCCCCTGGCACAGATACGCAGTATTTT. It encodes CASSYPPGTDTQYF.